These 27 T cell receptor beta chains were all obtained from the same sample, sequenced in a study of T cell responses to AZD1222 COVID-19 vaccine. Profiling relied on immunoSEQ multiplex PCR, and the TCRdb table lists in-frame clones only, not all of them. The repertoire includes roughly 270,000 clones, around 92% of them detected once, and roughly 0.6% sits in the top ten. Source: peripheral blood, taken 28 days after the second AZD1222 dose. These receptors came from an adult who received the AZD1222 COVID-19 vaccine.

V is TRBV3-1 (or the pseudogene TRBV3-2) and J is TRBJ1-2, with unresolved D. The CDR3 has 13 residues. Trimming pared 0 bases from V and 8 bases from J, leaving 10 bases between. Germline V gene sequence: CDR1 LGHDT, CDR2 YNNKEL (reference sequence). CDR3 amino acids: CASSQDEGGGYTF. The CDR3, as DNA: TGTGCCAGCAGCCAAGATGAAGGCGGAGGCTACACCTTC.

V usage is TRBV6-2 or TRBV6-3 and J usage is TRBJ2-1, with unresolved D. With 4 bases removed from V and 1 base from J, the gap between germline ends came to 14 bases. Germline-derived CDR1 and CDR2 are MNHEY and SVGEGT. The CDR3 contains 16 residues. As DNA, the CDR3 is TGTGCCAGCAGTTCCCCTGGGATTCCGTCCTACAATGAGCAGTTCTTC. Translation gives CASSSPGIPSYNEQFF.

This chain uses TRBV4-1 with TRBJ1-5, with D possibly matching TRBD1 (6 bases). This CDR3 region has 15 residues. Germline loops: CDR1 MGHRA, CDR2 YSYEKL. V shed 5 bases and J shed 1 base, with 12 bases lying between them. DNA of the CDR3: TGCGCCAGCAGCTCCAGGGGATTAAGCAATCAGCCCCAGCATTTT. It encodes CASSSRGLSNQPQHF.

The V and J genes are TRBV21-1 and TRBJ2-7. TRBV21-1 is a pseudogene segment. CDR3 length equals 10 residues. CDR3 DNA sequence: TGTGCCAGCTGGGTAGACGAGCAGTACTTC. It codes for CASWVDEQYF.

This sequence joins TRBV9 and TRBJ2-2; no clear D. The CDR3 has 13 residues. The germline gives CDR1 SGDLS, CDR2 YYNGEE. V lost 0 bases and J lost 4, with 4 bases in between. The chain's CDR3 is CASSVEPTGELFF. CDR3 DNA sequence: TGTGCCAGCAGCGTAGAACCCACCGGGGAGCTGTTTTTT. The full variable domain, with the rest looked up from reference TRBV9 and TRBJ2-2, is DSGVTQTPKHLITATGQRVTLRCSPRSGDLSVYWYQQSLDQGLQFLIQYYNGEERAKGNILERFSAQQFPDLHSELNLSSLELGDSALYFCASSVEPTGELFFGEGSRLTVL.

V usage is TRBV6-4 and J usage is TRBJ1-4; D is uncertain. The length of the CDR3 is 13 residues. Trimming shortened V by 5 bases and J by 11 bases, and 15 bases separated the two germline ends. Germline V gene data show CDR1 as MRHNA and CDR2 as SNTAGT. As DNA, the CDR3 is TGTGCCAGCAGTAAGGACCGCGGGTCCAAACTGTTTTTT. Protein: CASSKDRGSKLFF.

The genes are TRBV19 and TRBJ2-3, with 10 positions matching TRBD1. The CDR3 covers 16 residues. V shed 2 bases, J shed 4 bases, and the junction held 6 bases outside the gene matches. Germline CDR1 is LNHDA and CDR2 is SQIVND (reference sequence). The CDR3 nucleotides read TGTGCCAGTAGTATAAAGGGACAGGGGATCGCAGATACGCAGTATTTT. Its protein is CASSIKGQGIADTQYF.

The gene calls are TRBV19 and TRBJ2-6; TRBD1 matches at 7 bases. This CDR3 contains 18 residues. Germline V gene lookup returns CDR1 LNHDA and CDR2 SQIVND (reference sequence). Trimming took 5 bases from V and 0 from J; bases not matched to a gene: 10. The CDR3 nucleotides read TGTGCCAGTAGTTCCCACCGGACAGGTTCCTCTGGGGCCAACGTCCTGACTTTC. Translation: CASSSHRTGSSGANVLTF.

The rearrangement joins TRBV5-4 to TRBJ1-2; tentative D call: TRBD1 (5 bases). V lost 0 bases and J lost 0, with 15 bases in between. This CDR3 spans 17 amino acids. The V gene's germline CDR1 is SGHNT and CDR2 YYREEE (reference sequence). CDR3 coding DNA: TGTGCCAGCAGCTTGGCGGCAGGGACCGTCGCTAACTATGGCTACACCTTC. Its translation is CASSLAAGTVANYGYTF.

The chain employs TRBV5-1 and TRBJ2-5, with D maybe TRBD2 (6 bases). The V end lost 7 bases, the J end lost 13 bases, and 20 bases lay between the germline ends. There are 12 residues in the CDR3. The germline V gene encodes CDR1 SGHRS and CDR2 YFSETQ. Here the CDR3 reads CASRRRGTILYF. As DNA, the CDR3 is TGCGCCAGCCGACGGCGCGGGACCATCTTGTACTTC.

This rearrangement joins TRBV15 to TRBJ1-5; D is unresolved. The germline gives CDR1 LNHNV, CDR2 YYDKDF (reference sequence). V was cut by 3 bases and J by 2 bases, with 8 bases left in between. This CDR3 is 14 amino acids long. The CDR3 nucleotides are TGTGCCACCAGCAGTCTCGTGGGCAATCAGCCCCAGCATTTT. This translates into CATSSLVGNQPQHF.

The chain employs TRBV6-6 and TRBJ2-1, with 10 positions matching TRBD1. V lost 5 bases, J lost 4 bases, and 20 bases stayed unmatched. The V gene's germline CDR1 is MNHNY and CDR2 SVGAGI (reference sequence). CDR3 length equals 20 residues. The CDR3 DNA reads as TGTGCCAGCAGTCAGCCGCCGGGACAGGGGCCTCAGCGGGGGTACAATGAGCAGTTCTTC. Protein sequence: CASSQPPGQGPQRGYNEQFF.

Regarding this clone: This CDR3 is also generated by other DNA sequences in the sample. The chain carries TRBV5-1 and TRBJ2-6; D is uncertain. Germline CDR1 SGHRS, CDR2 YFSETQ. V was trimmed by 3 bases and J by 0 bases, leaving 4 bases between them. CDR3 length equals 14 residues. This chain's CDR3 is CASSSNSGANVLTF. In nucleotides, the CDR3 is TGCGCCAGCAGCTCAAACTCTGGGGCCAACGTCCTGACTTTC.

This chain joins TRBV14 and TRBJ2-7; unclear D gene. CDR1 is SGHDN, CDR2 FVKESK, per germline. This CDR3 contains 15 residues. V gave up 0 bases and J gave up 9 bases, with 18 bases separating them. This chain's CDR3 is CASSQDLQVPSSQYF. CDR3 sequence (DNA): TGTGCCAGCAGCCAAGATCTACAAGTCCCCAGCTCGCAGTACTTC.

The rearrangement joins TRBV6-5 to TRBJ1-1; D is possibly TRBD1 (5 bases). This CDR3 is built from 15 residues. V gave up 0 bases and J gave up 1 base, with 9 bases separating them. Germline V gene lookup returns CDR1 MNHEY and CDR2 SVGAGI. CDR3 sequence reads: CASSYSRTPNTEAFF. The CDR3 nucleotides read TGTGCCAGCAGTTACTCGCGGACACCGAACACTGAAGCTTTCTTT.

The gene calls are TRBV11-2 and TRBJ2-7; TRBD2 is a possible D gene (5 bases). The CDR3 extends over 12 amino acids. V was shortened by 5 bases and J by 6 bases, with 11 bases between the two germline ends. Germline-derived CDR1 and CDR2 are SGHAT and FQNNGV. In DNA form, the CDR3 reads TGTGCCAGCAGCCACGCCCGGGGCGAGCAGTACTTC. Translation gives CASSHARGEQYF.

The rearrangement uses TRBV11-3 and TRBJ1-2, with D unclear. CDR1 and CDR2 from the germline V gene are SGHNT and YENEEA. This CDR3 spans 15 amino acids. V was clipped by 7 bases and J by 0 bases, with 15 bases between them. The CDR3: CASIPGSGPNYGYTF. The DNA of the CDR3 is TGTGCCAGCATCCCCGGATCGGGCCCTAACTATGGCTACACCTTC.

The J gene is TRBJ1-2, the V gene TRBV12-3 or TRBV12-4; D gene ambiguous. Trimming cost V 6 bases and J 4 bases, with 12 bases left between them. The CDR3 runs to 13 residues. CDR3 in amino acids: CASSLDGPYGYTF. CDR3 bases: TGTGCCAGCAGCCTGGACGGGCCCTATGGCTACACCTTC.

The V gene is TRBV7-6, the J gene TRBJ1-4; TRBD1 aligns across 8 bases. The germline V gene encodes CDR1 SGHVS and CDR2 FNYEAQ. After removal of 4 bases from V and 7 bases from J, the junction contained 2 bases not matched to a gene. The CDR3 extends over 13 amino acids. The CDR3 sequence is CASSSGTGEKLFF. For the CDR3, the DNA is TGTGCCAGCAGCTCCGGGACAGGTGAAAAACTGTTTTTT. The variable domain in full, with the rest retrieved from reference TRBV7-6 and TRBJ1-4, is GAGVSQSPRYKVTKRGQDVALRCDPISGHVSLYWYRQALGQGPEFLTYFNYEAQQDKSGLPNDRFSAERPEGSISTLTIQRTEQRDSAMYRCASSSGTGEKLFFGSGTQLSVL.

The CDR3 protein is CAGEGGPGDTQYF. The CDR3 nucleotides are TGTGCTGGCGAGGGTGGCCCTGGGGATACGCAGTATTTT. This sequence joins TRBV11-3 and TRBJ2-3, with D possibly TRBD2 on 5 matching bases. Germline CDR1 reads SGHNT; CDR2 reads YENEEA. The length of the CDR3 is 13 residues.

This chain uses TRBV24-1 with TRBJ2-7, with 8 bases fitting TRBD1. Trimming cost V 4 bases and J 5 bases; bases outside gene matches: 9. This CDR3 comprises 15 residues. Germline-derived CDR1 and CDR2 are KGHDR and SFDVKD. CDR3 residues: CATSDPGQGLHEQYF. In DNA, the CDR3 is TGTGCCACCAGTGACCCAGGACAGGGACTCCACGAGCAGTACTTC.

This chain connects TRBV12-1 to TRBJ2-1; the table's TRBD2 call for D was not verified on the DNA. TRBV12-1 is described as a pseudogene. CDR3 size: 12 residues. CDR3 residues: CAYAGPPDEQFF. The DNA of the CDR3 is TGTGCCTACGCGGGCCCGCCGGATGAGCAGTTCTTC.

In this sample, this clone turned up once. The chain uses TRBV29-1 and TRBJ1-2; D is unresolved. Trimming left V 3 bases short and J 8 bases short, with 22 bases between. The CDR3 is 15 residues long. CDR1 and CDR2 (germline): SQVTM, ANQGSEA. The DNA of the CDR3 is TGCAGCGTTGATCCCCTTAAGGCTCCTCTAGGGGGCTACACCTTC. The encoded protein is CSVDPLKAPLGGYTF.

This clone came up once. This chain links TRBV5-1 with TRBJ2-7; no clear D. The CDR3 spans 15 residues. V lost 0 bases and J 2 bases, leaving 12 bases between the germline ends. CDR1 SGHRS and CDR2 YFSETQ come from the germline V gene. In nucleotides, the CDR3 is TGCGCCAGCAGCTTGGGAGGCCCGGACCCCTACGAGCAGTACTTC. It specifies CASSLGGPDPYEQYF.

The rearrangement uses TRBV6-6 and TRBJ2-1; no clear D. Trimming took off 0 bases at V and 14 bases at J, with 14 bases between the two ends. The CDR3 has 13 amino acids. CDR1 and CDR2 from the germline V gene are MNHNY and SVGAGI (reference sequence). CDR3 nucleotide sequence: TGTGCCAGCAGTTACTCTGGGGAAGTGAAGGAGTTCTTC. Translation gives CASSYSGEVKEFF.

The gene calls are TRBV7-8 and TRBJ1-2; the D gene is possibly TRBD1 (5 bases). CDR1 and CDR2 (germline): SGHVS, FQNEAQ. CDR3 size: 14 residues. Trimming cost V 3 bases and J 3 bases, with 11 bases left between them. The CDR3 is CASSLQGRDYGYTF. DNA of the CDR3: TGTGCCAGCAGCTTGCAGGGTAGAGACTATGGCTACACCTTC.

This clone was counted once. The chain carries TRBV9 and TRBJ2-3, with TRBD2 identical over 9 bases. There are 15 residues in the CDR3. With 0 bases clipped from V and 6 bases from J, the junction kept 5 bases outside the gene matches. Germline loops: CDR1 SGDLS, CDR2 YYNGEE. The CDR3 DNA reads TGTGCCAGCAGCGTAGGCGGCGGGGGGGCGGATACGCAGTATTTT. As protein: CASSVGGGGADTQYF.